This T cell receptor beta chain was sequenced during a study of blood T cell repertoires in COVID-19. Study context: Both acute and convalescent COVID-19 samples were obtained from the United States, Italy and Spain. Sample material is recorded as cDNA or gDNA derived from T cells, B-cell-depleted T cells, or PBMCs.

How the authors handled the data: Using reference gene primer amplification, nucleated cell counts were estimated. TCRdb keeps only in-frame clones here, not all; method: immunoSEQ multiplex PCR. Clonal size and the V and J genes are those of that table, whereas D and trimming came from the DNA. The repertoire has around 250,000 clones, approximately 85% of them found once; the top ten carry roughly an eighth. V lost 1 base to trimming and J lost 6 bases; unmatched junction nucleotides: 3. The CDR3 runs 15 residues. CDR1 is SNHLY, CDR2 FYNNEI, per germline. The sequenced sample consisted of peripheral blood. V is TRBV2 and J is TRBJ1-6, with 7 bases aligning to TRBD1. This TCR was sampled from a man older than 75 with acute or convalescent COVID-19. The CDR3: CASSEEGTANSPLHF. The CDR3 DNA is TGTGCCAGCAGTGAAGAAGGGACAGCTAATTCACCCCTCCACTTT.